This TCR beta chain appears in the sequencing data of a study of metastatic and nonmetastatic thyroid tumors. The overall study: The authors compared repertoires across blood and tumor or nodule tissue from malignant and benign thyroid patients.

CDR1 and CDR2 (germline): SGHNT, YENEEA. This CDR3 is 13 amino acids long. Trimming left V 1 base short and J 0 bases short, with 4 bases between. Each patient came to thyroid surgery without any prior treatment (of any kind). Original processing notes: The authors used CDR3 differences across clinicopathological groups to build a distant-metastasis classifier for papillary thyroid cancer. Through MiXCR, TCRdb re-clonotyped the PCR reads. TCRdb, rather than the study authors, made the V and J calls. Of just over 20,000 clones in the sample, approximately 15% were seen once. Whole-study results and caveats: Within blood and tumor, benign nodules reportedly had significantly lower TCR beta diversity than malignant thyroid tumors did.

About this clone itself: Its antigen is not identified.

This sequence originates from a female donor with papillary thyroid cancer or a benign thyroid nodule (not recorded which). Some clones in this sample may be carry-over from other donors' samples. Sequencing was performed on blood. The chain couples TRBV11-3 to TRBJ2-7; D unresolved. CDR3 nucleotide sequence: TGTGCCAGCAGCTTAGCGGTCTCCTACGAGCAGTACTTC. This encodes CASSLAVSYEQYF.